These T cell receptor beta chains were read from a single sample in a study of metastatic and nonmetastatic thyroid tumors. TCRdb re-clonotyped the PCR reads via MiXCR. This sample has approximately 90,000 clones, with roughly 8.6% found just once. Sequencing input: blood. These receptors were obtained from a female donor with papillary thyroid cancer or a benign thyroid nodule (not recorded which). Some clones in this sample may be carry-over from other donors' samples. Each CDR3 is given with its conserved first and last residue. The D gene is left open where the match is weak. Each size is once, few, many, or a class for an expanded clone.

D	J	size	V	DNA	CDR3
.	TRBJ1-4	many	TRBV6-5	TGTGCCAGCAGTTACTCCCAAGTAGAAAAACTGTTTTTT	CASSYSQVEKLFF
TRBD2	TRBJ2-1	many	TRBV20-1	TGCAGTGCTAGAGATGTAGCGGGGGCCTACAATGAGCAGTTCTTC	CSARDVAGAYNEQFF
.	TRBJ2-7	many	TRBV27	TGTGCCAGCAGATCTTCCCACGAGCAGTACTTC	CASRSSHEQYF
.	TRBJ2-3	many	TRBV29-1	TGCAGCGGAGAAGTCGGGGATACGCAGTATTTT	CSGEVGDTQYF
.	TRBJ2-5	many	TRBV27	TGTGCCAGCAGTTCAGAGACCCAGTACTTC	CASSSETQYF
TRBD1	TRBJ2-1	many	TRBV24-1	TGTGCCACCAGTCGTAGGACAGGGGGCGCGAATGAGCAGTTCTTC	CATSRRTGGANEQFF
.	TRBJ1-1	many	TRBV3-1	TGTGCCAGCAGCCCCCGCCGGGGCACTGAAGCTTTCTTT	CASSPRRGTEAFF
TRBD2	TRBJ2-1	many	TRBV9	TGTGCCAGCAGCGCAAGACTAGCGGGGGCCTACAATGAGCAGTTCTTC	CASSARLAGAYNEQFF
.	TRBJ1-5	few	TRBV5-4	TGTGCCAGCAGCTTGTCTAATAAGGATAGCAATCAGCCCCAGCATTTT	CASSLSNKDSNQPQHF
.	TRBJ1-1	many	TRBV20-1	TGCAGTGCTAGAGATCTAGGGGAGAGCCTGAACACTGAAGCTTTCTTT	CSARDLGESLNTEAFF
.	TRBJ2-1	many	TRBV6-1	TGTGCCAGCAGTGAAGCGCTTCAGACAGTACCCTACAATGAGCAGTTCTTC	CASSEALQTVPYNEQFF
.	TRBJ1-2	many	TRBV6-1	TGTGCCAGCAGGGGGGGGAGGGACCGCTACACCTTC	CASRGGRDRYTF
.	TRBJ2-3	few	TRBV7-9	TGTGCCAGCAGCTTAAGGGGCGATACAGATACGCAGTATTTT	CASSLRGDTDTQYF
.	TRBJ1-5	few	TRBV6-1	TGTGCCAGCCAGAGAGCGGGGACACTGAATCAGCCCCAGCATTTT	CASQRAGTLNQPQHF
TRBD1	TRBJ1-2	few	TRBV6-1	TGTGCCAGCAAGGACAGGGTGGCGAACTATGGCTACACCTTC	CASKDRVANYGYTF
TRBD1	TRBJ2-7	few	TRBV28	TGTGCCAGCAGCTCCGGGACAGGGTACGAGCAGTACTTC	CASSSGTGYEQYF
TRBD2	TRBJ2-1	many	TRBV27	TGTGCCAGCAGTTCGTTACTAGCGGGGGGCCACAATGAGCAGTTCTTC	CASSSLLAGGHNEQFF